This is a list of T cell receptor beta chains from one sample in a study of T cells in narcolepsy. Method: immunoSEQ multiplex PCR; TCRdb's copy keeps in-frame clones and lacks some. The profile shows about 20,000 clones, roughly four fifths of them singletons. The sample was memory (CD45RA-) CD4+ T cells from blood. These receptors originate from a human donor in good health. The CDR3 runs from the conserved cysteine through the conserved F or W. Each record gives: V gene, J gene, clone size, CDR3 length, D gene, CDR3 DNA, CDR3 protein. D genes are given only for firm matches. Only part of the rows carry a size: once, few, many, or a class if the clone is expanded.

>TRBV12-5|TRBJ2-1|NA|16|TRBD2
TGTGCTAGTGGTTTGGTACGGGGCGGGAGGGCCAATGAGCAGTTCTTC
CASGLVRGGRANEQFF
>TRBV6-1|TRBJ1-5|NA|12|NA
TGTGCCAGCCGGACTAGCAATCAGCCCCAGCATTTT
CASRTSNQPQHF
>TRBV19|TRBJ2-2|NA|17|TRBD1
TGTGCCAGTAGTTTTGACAGGGGGCACGAAAGCACCGGGGAGCTGTTTTTT
CASSFDRGHESTGELFF
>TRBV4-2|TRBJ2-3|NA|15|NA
TGTGCCAGCAGCCTTCGAGGAGCGAGCACCGATACGCAGTATTTT
CASSLRGASTDTQYF
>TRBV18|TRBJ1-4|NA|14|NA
TGTGCCAGCTCACCCCAGAGCGCCGAAGAAAAACTGTTTTTT
CASSPQSAEEKLFF
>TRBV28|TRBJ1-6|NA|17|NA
TGTGCCAGCACCTACTCCGGACCCGGGGGAAGGGCTTCACCCCTCCACTTT
CASTYSGPGGRASPLHF
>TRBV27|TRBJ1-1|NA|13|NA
TGTGCCAGCAGTTCCAGGACAGTTCGTCGGACTTTCTTT
CASSSRTVRRTFF
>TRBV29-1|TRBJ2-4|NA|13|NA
TGCAGCGTTGCGGGTCAGGGTAGTACCATTCAGTACTTC
CSVAGQGSTIQYF
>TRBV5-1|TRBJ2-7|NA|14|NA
TGCGCCAGCAGCGGGGGGCCCGGCTCCTACGAGCAGTACTTC
CASSGGPGSYEQYF
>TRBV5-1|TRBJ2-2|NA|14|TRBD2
TGCGCCAGCAGCATACTAGCGGGGACCGGGGAGCTGTTTTTT
CASSILAGTGELFF
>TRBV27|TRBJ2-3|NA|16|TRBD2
TGTGCCAGCAGGGCAAGGACTAGCGGGGGGGCTAGGAGGCAGTATTTT
CASRARTSGGARRQYF
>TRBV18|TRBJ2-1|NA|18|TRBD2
TGTGCCAGCTCACCACGGACTAGCGGGGGGGCCGGGTTAGGTGAGCAGTTCTTC
CASSPRTSGGAGLGEQFF
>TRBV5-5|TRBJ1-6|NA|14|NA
TGTGCCAGCAGCTTGGTGTCAGCGAATTCACCCCTCCACTTT
CASSLVSANSPLHF
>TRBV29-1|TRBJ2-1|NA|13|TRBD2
TGCAGCAGCCGGGAGGAGCCCTACAATGAGCAGTTCTTC
CSSREEPYNEQFF
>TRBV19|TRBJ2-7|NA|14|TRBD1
TGTGCCATGACAGGACAGGGGAGATATTACGAGCAGTACTTC
CAMTGQGRYYEQYF
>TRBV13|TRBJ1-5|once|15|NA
TGTGCCAGCAGCTTACGACGAGGGAGCAATCAGCCCCAGCATTTT
CASSLRRGSNQPQHF
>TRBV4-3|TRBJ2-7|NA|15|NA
TGCGCCAGCAGCCAAGAAGGGAGTCTCGCCTACGAGCAGTACTTC
CASSQEGSLAYEQYF
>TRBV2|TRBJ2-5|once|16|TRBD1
TGTGCCAGCAGTGAAAGTCCCGGGACAGGTGGGGAGACCCAGTACTTC
CASSESPGTGGETQYF
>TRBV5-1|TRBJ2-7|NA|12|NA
TGCGCCAGCAGCTTGGGACGAGACGAGCAGTACTTC
CASSLGRDEQYF
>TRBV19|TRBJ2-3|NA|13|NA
TGTGCCAGTAGTGTGGGAGCGGCAGATACGCAGTATTTT
CASSVGAADTQYF